This T cell receptor (beta chain) was profiled in a study of control samples from healthy donors and cancer patients. Assay: immunoSEQ multiplex PCR; the TCRdb copy retains only in-frame clones and omits some. The data hold about 50,000 clones, with almost 96% observed a single time. The CDR3 runs to 13 residues. CDR1 is SGHDT, CDR2 YYEEEE, per germline. Trimming removed 4 bases from V and 5 bases from J, with 12 bases in between. This clonotype originated in a woman aged 25-40 years in good health. The gene calls are TRBV5-6 and TRBJ1-1, with no clear D. Sequencing input: blood. CDR3 sequence (DNA): TGTGCCAGCAGCGCCCGCCTGCCGACTGAAGCTTTCTTT. Translation: CASSARLPTEAFF.